This T cell receptor beta chain appears in the sequencing data of a study of blood T cell repertoires in COVID-19. This CDR3 is 14 amino acids long. V was clipped by 3 bases and J by 10 bases; unmatched bases: 10. The germline gives CDR1 MNHNS, CDR2 SASEGT. The data were produced by immunoSEQ multiplex PCR, yet TCRdb's version contains in-frame clones alone and is incomplete. This sample has about 410,000 clones, with more than 80% found just once. Sequencing used peripheral blood. This sequence joins TRBV6-1 and TRBJ1-1, with 8 positions matching TRBD1. The sequence came from a woman in her 30s with active or convalescent COVID-19. CDR3 DNA: TGTGCCAGCAGTGATGCCGGACAGGGTAGGAGAGCTTTCTTT. Residues: CASSDAGQGRRAFF.